The source of this T cell receptor (beta chain) is a study of T cells in Graves' hyperthyroidism and ophthalmopathy. Study information: Blood from the periphery was taken at initial diagnosis, before any treatment. Study-wide findings and caveats: The model foresaw ophthalmopathy a median about 6.1 months prior to onset.

The diagnoses drew upon clinical symptoms, serum thyroxine and TRAb, thyroid ultrasound and orbital computed tomography. TCR beta CDR3 regions were amplified from RNA transcripts. RT-PCR in the first round (using the HTBI primer set) targeted the TCR CDR3. TCRdb itself ran the multiplex PCR reads through MiXCR, one entry per CDR3 protein. The profile shows fewer than 250,000 distinct CDR3 sequences, roughly 17% of them singletons. This clonotype was counted ten times or more. Its antigen is as yet unknown. The CDR3 loop spans 12 amino acids. Trimming cost V 6 bases and J 6 bases; bases outside gene matches: 3. Germline V gene sequence: CDR1 KGHSH, CDR2 LQKENI.

The V gene is TRBV18, the J gene TRBJ1-1, with TRBD1 identical over 8 bases. Specimen: blood. The TCR originated in a woman younger than 30 with Graves' ophthalmopathy. DNA of the CDR3: TGTGCCAGCTCCCAGGGGGCCGCTGAAGCTTTCTTT. Translation: CASSQGAAEAFF.